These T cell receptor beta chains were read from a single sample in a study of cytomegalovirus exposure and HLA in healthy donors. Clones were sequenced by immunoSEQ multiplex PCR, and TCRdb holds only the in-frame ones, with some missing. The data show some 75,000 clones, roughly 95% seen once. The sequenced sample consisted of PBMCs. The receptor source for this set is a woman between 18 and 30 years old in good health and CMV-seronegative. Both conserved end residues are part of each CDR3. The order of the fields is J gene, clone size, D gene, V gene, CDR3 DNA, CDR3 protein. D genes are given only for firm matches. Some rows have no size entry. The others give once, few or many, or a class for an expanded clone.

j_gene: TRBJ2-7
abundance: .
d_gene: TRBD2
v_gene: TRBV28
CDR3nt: TGTGCCAGCACTGGCCCCCGGGCTGGGACTAGGACCGAGCAGTACTTC
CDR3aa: CASTGPRAGTRTEQYF

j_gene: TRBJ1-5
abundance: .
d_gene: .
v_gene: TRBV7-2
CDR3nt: TGTGCCAGCAGCACGCGGTCGGGCAATCAGCCCCAGCATTTT
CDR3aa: CASSTRSGNQPQHF

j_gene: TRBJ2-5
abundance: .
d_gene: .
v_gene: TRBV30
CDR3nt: TGTGCCTGGTCCCTAGGGAGGGAGACCCAGTACTTC
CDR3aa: CAWSLGRETQYF

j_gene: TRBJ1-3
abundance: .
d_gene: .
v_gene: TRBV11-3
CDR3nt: TGTGCCAGCAGCTTCAGCTCTGGAAACACCATATATTTT
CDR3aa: CASSFSSGNTIYF

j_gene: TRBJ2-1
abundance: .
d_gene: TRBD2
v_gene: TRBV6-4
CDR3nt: TGTGCCAGCAGTGACTCTGTAGGGACTAGCGGGAGTAAGTCCTACAATGAGCAGTTCTTC
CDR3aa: CASSDSVGTSGSKSYNEQFF

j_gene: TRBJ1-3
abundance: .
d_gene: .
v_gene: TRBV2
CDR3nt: TGTGCCAGCAGGCGAGCAGGGGTAGGAAACACCATATATTTT
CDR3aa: CASRRAGVGNTIYF

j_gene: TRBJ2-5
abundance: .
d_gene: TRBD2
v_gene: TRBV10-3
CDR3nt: TGTGCCATCAGTGAGTCCAACGGGACTAGCGGGAAAGAGACCCAGTACTTC
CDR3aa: CAISESNGTSGKETQYF

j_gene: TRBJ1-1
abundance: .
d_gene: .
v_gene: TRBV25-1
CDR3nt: TGTGCCAGCAGTGAATCTGAATCAACCGGGAGAAACACTGAAGCTTTCTTT
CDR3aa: CASSESESTGRNTEAFF

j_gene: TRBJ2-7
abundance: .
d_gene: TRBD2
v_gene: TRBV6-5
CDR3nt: TGTGCCAGCAGTTCCGGGACTAGCGGGAGTCGCGCCGAGCAGTACTTC
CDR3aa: CASSSGTSGSRAEQYF

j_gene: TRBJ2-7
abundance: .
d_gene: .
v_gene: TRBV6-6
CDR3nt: TGTGCCAGCTCTCTCGGGGTAGAGCAGTACTTC
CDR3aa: CASSLGVEQYF

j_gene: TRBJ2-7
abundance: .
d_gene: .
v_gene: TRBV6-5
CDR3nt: TGTGCCAGCAGTTACACGTGGCAGGGGAGCAACGAGCAGTACTTC
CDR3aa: CASSYTWQGSNEQYF

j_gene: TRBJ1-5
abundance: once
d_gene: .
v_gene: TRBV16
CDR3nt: TGTGCCAGCAGCCAAGGGGAGGTTGGTATCAATCAGCCCCAGCATTTT
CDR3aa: CASSQGEVGINQPQHF

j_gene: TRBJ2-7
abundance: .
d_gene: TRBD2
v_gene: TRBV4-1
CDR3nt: TGCGCCAGCAGCCAAGAAATCAATGAGCGGGAGAGGTACGAGCAGTACTTC
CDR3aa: CASSQEINERERYEQYF

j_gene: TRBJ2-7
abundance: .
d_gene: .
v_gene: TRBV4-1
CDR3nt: TGCGCCAGCAGCCAAGATTTAAGCGGCAGCTCCTACGAGCAGTACTTC
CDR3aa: CASSQDLSGSSYEQYF

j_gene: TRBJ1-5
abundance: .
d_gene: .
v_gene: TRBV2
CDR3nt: TGTGCCAGCGGTTGGAGGGGTGGGGGCAATCAGCCCCAGCATTTT
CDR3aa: CASGWRGGGNQPQHF

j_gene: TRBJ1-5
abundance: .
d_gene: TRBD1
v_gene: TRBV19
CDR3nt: TGTGCCAGTAGTATTGGGACAGGGTTGATGAGTCAGCCCCAGCATTTT
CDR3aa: CASSIGTGLMSQPQHF

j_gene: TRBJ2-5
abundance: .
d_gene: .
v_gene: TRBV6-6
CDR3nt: TGTGCCAGCAGTATTCAGGGGAAGAAAGAGACCCAGTACTTC
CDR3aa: CASSIQGKKETQYF

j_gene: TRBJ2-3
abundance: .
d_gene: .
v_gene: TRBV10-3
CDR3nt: TGTGCCATCAGTGAATACGGACTCAGCACAGATACGCAGTATTTT
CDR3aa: CAISEYGLSTDTQYF

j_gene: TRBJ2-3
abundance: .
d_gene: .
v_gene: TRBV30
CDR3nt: TGTGCCTGGAGTGTGTCGGCGACCCCGGGAGATACGCAGTATTTT
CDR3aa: CAWSVSATPGDTQYF

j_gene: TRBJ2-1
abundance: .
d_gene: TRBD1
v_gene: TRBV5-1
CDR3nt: TGCGCCAGCAGCACGCCCCCACCGGGACAGGCCTACAATGAGCAGTTCTTC
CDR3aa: CASSTPPPGQAYNEQFF

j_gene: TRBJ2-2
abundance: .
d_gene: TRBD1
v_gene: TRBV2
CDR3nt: TGTGCCAGCACTCAACAGGGGCAAACCGGGGAGCTGTTTTTT
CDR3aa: CASTQQGQTGELFF

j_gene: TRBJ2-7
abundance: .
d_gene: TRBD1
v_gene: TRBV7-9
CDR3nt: TGTGCCAGCAGCGTGGACAGGAACTCCTACGAGCAGTACTTC
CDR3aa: CASSVDRNSYEQYF

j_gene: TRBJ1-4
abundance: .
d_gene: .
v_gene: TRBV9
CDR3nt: TGTGCCAGCAGCTTCAGACTTGCAACTAATGAAAAACTGTTTTTT
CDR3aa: CASSFRLATNEKLFF

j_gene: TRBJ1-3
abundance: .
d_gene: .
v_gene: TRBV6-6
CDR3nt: TGTGCCAGCAGTTACGACGTCGGGTCTGGAAACACCATATATTTT
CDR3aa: CASSYDVGSGNTIYF

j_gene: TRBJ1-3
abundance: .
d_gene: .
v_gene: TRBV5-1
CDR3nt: TGCGCCAGCAGCCGAGGCTACGGAAACACCATATATTTT
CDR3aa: CASSRGYGNTIYF

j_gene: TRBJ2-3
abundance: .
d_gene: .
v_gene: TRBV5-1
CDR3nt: TGCGCCAGCAGCTTGGTCATACAGGGCACAGATACGCAGTATTTT
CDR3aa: CASSLVIQGTDTQYF

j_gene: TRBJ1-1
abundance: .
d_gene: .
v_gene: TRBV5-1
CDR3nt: TGCGCCAGCAGCTTGGTGGCAGAGAACACTGAAGCTTTCTTT
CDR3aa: CASSLVAENTEAFF

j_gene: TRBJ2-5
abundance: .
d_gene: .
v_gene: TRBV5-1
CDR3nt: TGCGCCAGCGCGAAGCAAGAGACCCAGTACTTC
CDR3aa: CASAKQETQYF

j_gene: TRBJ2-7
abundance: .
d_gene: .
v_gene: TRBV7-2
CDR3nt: TGTGCCAGCAGCCCCGGGACTTACTACGAGCAGTACTTC
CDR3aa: CASSPGTYYEQYF

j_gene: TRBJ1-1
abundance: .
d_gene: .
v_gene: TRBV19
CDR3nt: TGTGCCACCGTAGACGGGTCCAGTAACACTGAAGCTTTCTTT
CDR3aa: CATVDGSSNTEAFF

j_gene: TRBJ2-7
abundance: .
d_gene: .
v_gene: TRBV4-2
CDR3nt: TGTGCCAGCAGCCAAGATTTTTCGGGGACTGGAACCCACTACGAGCAGTACTTC
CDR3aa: CASSQDFSGTGTHYEQYF

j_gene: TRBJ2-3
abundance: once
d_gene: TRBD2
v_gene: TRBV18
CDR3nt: TGTGCCAGCTCACCCGTCGGACTAGCGGGAGGAGATACGCAGTATTTT
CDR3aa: CASSPVGLAGGDTQYF

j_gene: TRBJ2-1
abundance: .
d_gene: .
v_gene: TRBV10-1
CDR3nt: TGCGCCAGCAGTGAAACAGGGCCCTACAATGAGCAGTTCTTC
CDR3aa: CASSETGPYNEQFF

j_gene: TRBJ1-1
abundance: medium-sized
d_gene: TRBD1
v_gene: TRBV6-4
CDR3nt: TGTGCCAGCAGTGAAAAGGCAGGGGGGCAGGCTGAAGCTTTCTTT
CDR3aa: CASSEKAGGQAEAFF

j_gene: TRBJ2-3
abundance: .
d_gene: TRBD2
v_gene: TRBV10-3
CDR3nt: TGTGCCATCAGTGAGGGCGGATCTAGCGGAGGCACAGATACGCAGTATTTT
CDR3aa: CAISEGGSSGGTDTQYF

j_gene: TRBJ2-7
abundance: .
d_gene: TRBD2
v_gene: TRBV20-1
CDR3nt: TGCAGTGCGCAGCGGGAGCGGGAGCAGTACTTC
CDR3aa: CSAQREREQYF

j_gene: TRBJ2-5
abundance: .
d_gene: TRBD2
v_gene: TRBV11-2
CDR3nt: TGTGCCAGCAGCTTTGCGGGAGGAAGAGAGACCCAGTACTTC
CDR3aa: CASSFAGGRETQYF

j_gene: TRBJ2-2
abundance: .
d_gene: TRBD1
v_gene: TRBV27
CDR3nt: TGTGCCAGCAGTTTAAGGGGCAGGACAGGGGGGGTGGTAAACACCGGGGAGCTGTTTTTT
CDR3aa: CASSLRGRTGGVVNTGELFF

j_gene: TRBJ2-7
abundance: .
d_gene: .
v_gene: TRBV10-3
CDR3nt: TGTGCCATCAGTGAGTCGCCAACGGGAGACTACGAGCAGTACTTC
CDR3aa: CAISESPTGDYEQYF

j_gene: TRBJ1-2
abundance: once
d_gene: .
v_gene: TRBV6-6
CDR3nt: TGTGCCAGCAGTCGCCAGGGTCAGAACTATGGCTACACCTTC
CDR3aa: CASSRQGQNYGYTF

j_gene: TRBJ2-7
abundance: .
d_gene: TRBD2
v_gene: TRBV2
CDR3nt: TGTGCCAGCAACGTAGTTAGCGGGGTGTCCTACGAGCAGTACTTC
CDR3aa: CASNVVSGVSYEQYF

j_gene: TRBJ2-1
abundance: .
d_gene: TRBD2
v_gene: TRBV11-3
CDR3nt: TGTGCCAGCAGCTGGGGGGGGTTGGGGTTTGGTGAGCAGTTCTTC
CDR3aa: CASSWGGLGFGEQFF

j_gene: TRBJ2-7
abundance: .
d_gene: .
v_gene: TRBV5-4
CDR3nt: TGTGCCAGCAGCTTTACCGGGAACTACGAGCAGTACTTC
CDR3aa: CASSFTGNYEQYF

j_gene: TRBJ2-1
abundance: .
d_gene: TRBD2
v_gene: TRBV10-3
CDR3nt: TGTGCCATCAGTGAGTCTGTAGGGACTAGCGGGAGTTTTAATGAGCAGTTCTTC
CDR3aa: CAISESVGTSGSFNEQFF

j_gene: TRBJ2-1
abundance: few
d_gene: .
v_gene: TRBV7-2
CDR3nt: TGTGCCAGCACCCCTCAGGCGATTGAGCAGTTCTTC
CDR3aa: CASTPQAIEQFF

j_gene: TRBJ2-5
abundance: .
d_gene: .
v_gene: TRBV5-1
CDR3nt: TGCGCCAGCAGCCCAGCGTGGATCCAAGAGACCCAGTACTTC
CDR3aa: CASSPAWIQETQYF

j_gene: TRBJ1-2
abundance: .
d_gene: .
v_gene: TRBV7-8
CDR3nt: TGTGCCAGCGAGCGCCGGGACACCGCTAACTATGGCTACACCTTC
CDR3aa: CASERRDTANYGYTF

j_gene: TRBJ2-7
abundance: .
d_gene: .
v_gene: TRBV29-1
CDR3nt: TGCAGCGTTGAATTTGACTCCTCCTACGAGCAGTACTTC
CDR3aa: CSVEFDSSYEQYF

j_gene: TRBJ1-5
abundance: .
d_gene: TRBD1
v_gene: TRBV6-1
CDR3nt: TGTGCCAGCAGTGGGACAGGGGACAATCAGCCCCAGCATTTT
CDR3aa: CASSGTGDNQPQHF

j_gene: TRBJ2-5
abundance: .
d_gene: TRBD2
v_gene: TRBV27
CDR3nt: TGTGCCAGCAGTGTTCGCAACGGACTAGCGGGATGGGAAGAGACCCAGTACTTC
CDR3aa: CASSVRNGLAGWEETQYF

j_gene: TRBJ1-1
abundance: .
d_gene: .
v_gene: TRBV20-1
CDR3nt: TGCAGTTATTCTACTGAAGCTTTCTTT
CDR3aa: CSYSTEAFF

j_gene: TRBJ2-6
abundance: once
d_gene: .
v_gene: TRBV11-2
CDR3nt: TGTGCCAGCAGGGGGCCTGGGGCCAACGTCCTGACTTTC
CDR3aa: CASRGPGANVLTF

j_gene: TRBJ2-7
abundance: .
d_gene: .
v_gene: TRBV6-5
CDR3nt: TGTGCCAGCAGGATTAGCGGTAGCTCCTACGAGCAGTACTTC
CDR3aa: CASRISGSSYEQYF

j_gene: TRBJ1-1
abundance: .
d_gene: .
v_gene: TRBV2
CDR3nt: TGTGCCAGCAGTGCTGAGGAAAACACTGAAGCTTTCTTT
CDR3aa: CASSAEENTEAFF

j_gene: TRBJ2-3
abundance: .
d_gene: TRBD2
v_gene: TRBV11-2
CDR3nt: TGTGCCAGCACCGGATATTCTAGCGGGAAGGGAGATACGCAGTATTTT
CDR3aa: CASTGYSSGKGDTQYF